Each of the 3 T cell receptor beta chains below was sequenced from the same sample in a study of shared clonotypes between healthy human individuals. The protocol was immunoSEQ multiplex PCR, while the TCRdb copy is restricted to in-frame clones and leaves out a portion. In the table there are around 1.9 million clones, approximately 92% of which are singletons. Selected positively for CCR7 and CD45RO-negative, naive CD8 cells excluded terminally differentiated effector memory CD45RA+ cells. Sequencing was done on a sample of naive CD8+ T cells from PBMCs. The receptors originated from a man between 18 and 35 years old in good health. Some clones in this sample may be carry-over from other donors' samples.

This clone was found a few times. This sequence joins TRBV5-1 and TRBJ2-7, with 12 bases aligning to TRBD1. The germline V gene has CDR1 SGHRS and CDR2 YFSETQ. V trimming: 3 bases; J trimming: 6 bases; junction bases outside the gene matches: 13. CDR3 size: 17 residues. CDR3: CASSSYGDRGLRGEQYF. The CDR3 DNA follows: TGCGCCAGCAGCTCCTATGGGGACAGGGGGCTTCGCGGCGAGCAGTACTTC.

The J gene is TRBJ2-2, the V gene TRBV9, with D tentatively TRBD2 (5 bases). Trimming removed 1 base at V and 4 bases at J, with 14 bases between. Germline V gene data show CDR1 as SGDLS and CDR2 as YYNGEE. There are 16 residues in the CDR3. CDR3 sequence (DNA): TGTGCCAGCAGCGTAAACGTGGACGGAGGCACCGGGGAGCTGTTTTTT. It encodes CASSVNVDGGTGELFF.

As concerns this clone: Different DNA sequences within this sample yield the same CDR3. CDR3 DNA: TGTGCCAGCAGCCTAGGGACTAGTGGCTACAATGAGCAGTTCTTC. Translated, it gives CASSLGTSGYNEQFF. V gene TRBV11-2 combines with J gene TRBJ2-1, with 8 bases fitting TRBD2. The CDR3 is 15 amino acids. Germline values: CDR1 SGHAT, CDR2 FQNNGV. V was pared by 5 bases and J by 3 bases, with 6 bases of the junction left unmatched.